The subject of this entry is one TCR beta chain. Its antigen is as yet unknown. This sample stems from a study of T cell responses to AZD1222 COVID-19 vaccine. Overall study results and limits: Spike regions recognized by vaccine-associated CD4 TCRs spanned the protein, led by 160-218 and 743-854. A reported finding is that nearly half of spike-specific TCRs target unmutated variant regions. White British ancestry dominated among donors, who included more females, and clonal diversity was possibly underestimated.

Produced via immunoSEQ multiplex PCR; TCRdb's table is partial and in-frame only. The sample includes some 80,000 clones, 90% of them seen just once. CDR1 is MNHEY, CDR2 SMNVEV, per germline (reference sequence). V gave up 5 bases and J gave up 1 base, with 9 bases separating them. The CDR3 totals 13 residues. The origin of this receptor is an adult in good health. V gene TRBV27 combines with J gene TRBJ2-7; D is unclear. This specimen consisted of peripheral blood, obtained on day 0 of AZD1222 vaccination. CDR3 loop: CASSRGISYEQYF. For the CDR3, the DNA is TGTGCCAGCAGTCGAGGAATTTCCTACGAGCAGTACTTC.